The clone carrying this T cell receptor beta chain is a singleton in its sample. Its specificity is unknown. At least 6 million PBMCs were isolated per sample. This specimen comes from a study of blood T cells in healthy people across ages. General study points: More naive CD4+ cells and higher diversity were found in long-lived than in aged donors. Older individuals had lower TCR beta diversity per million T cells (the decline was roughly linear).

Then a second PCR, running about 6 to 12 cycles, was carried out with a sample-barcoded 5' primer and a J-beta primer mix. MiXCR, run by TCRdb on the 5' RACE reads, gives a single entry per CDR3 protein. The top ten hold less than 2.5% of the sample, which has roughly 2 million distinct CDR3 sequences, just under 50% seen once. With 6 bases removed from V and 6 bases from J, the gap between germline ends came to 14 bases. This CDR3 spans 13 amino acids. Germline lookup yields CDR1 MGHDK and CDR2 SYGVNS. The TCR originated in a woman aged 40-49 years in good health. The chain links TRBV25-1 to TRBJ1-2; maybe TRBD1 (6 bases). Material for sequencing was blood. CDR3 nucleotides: TGTGCCAGCAGGGCCCCGTGGGGGCATGGCTACACCTTC. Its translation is CASRAPWGHGYTF.